One and the same sample provided the 6 T cell receptor beta chains below, sequenced in a study of blood T cell repertoires in COVID-19. Assay used: immunoSEQ multiplex PCR; TCRdb lists only in-frame clones, some missing. Of about 310,000 clones listed, 89% are singletons. The sequencing input was PBMCs or T cells enriched from blood (not recorded which). These receptors originate from a woman aged 25 to 45 who had recovered from COVID-19.

The DNA of the CDR3 is TGTGCCAGCAGCCAAGATGGGGCAAGCTCTGGAAACACCATATATTTT. Translating gives CASSQDGASSGNTIYF. The rearrangement uses TRBV4-2 and TRBJ1-3; D possibly corresponds to TRBD1 (5 bases). The CDR3 has 16 residues. In germline, CDR1 is LGHNA, CDR2 YNFKEQ. Trimming shortened V by 0 bases and J by 0 bases, and 9 bases separated the two germline ends.

This clone appeared a single time. The chain employs TRBV5-6 and TRBJ2-1; D is ambiguous. Trimming pared 2 bases from V and 4 bases from J, leaving 7 bases between. The CDR3 runs 13 residues. Germline values: CDR1 SGHDT, CDR2 YYEEEE. The CDR3 here is CASSLVLYNEQFF. In DNA, the CDR3 is TGTGCCAGCAGCTTAGTCCTATACAATGAGCAGTTCTTC.

This clone was seen once. CDR3 residues: CASSRGGNQPQHF. Here the CDR3 DNA reads TGTGCCAGCAGTCGGGGGGGGAATCAGCCCCAGCATTTT. The rearrangement uses TRBV6-5 and TRBJ1-5; perhaps TRBD1 as D (5 bases). Germline V gene data show CDR1 as MNHEY and CDR2 as SVGAGI. V dropped 5 bases and J dropped 4 bases, with 9 bases sitting between them. The CDR3 loop spans 13 amino acids.

The gene calls are TRBV29-1 and TRBJ1-2; D is uncertain. Trimming cost V 4 bases and J 9 bases, with 3 bases left between them. The length of the CDR3 is 8 residues. The germline CDR1 and CDR2 sequences are SQVTM and ANQGSEA. The CDR3 loop reads CSVASYTF. In DNA, the CDR3 is TGCAGCGTTGCTAGCTACACCTTC.

V and J are TRBV6-5 and TRBJ1-5; no definite D call. The CDR3 covers 13 residues. Trimming shortened V by 8 bases and J by 3 bases, and 11 bases separated the two germline ends. In germline, CDR1 is MNHEY, CDR2 SVGAGI. CDR3: CASGSRDNQPQHF. DNA for the CDR3: TGTGCCAGCGGCAGCCGGGACAATCAGCCCCAGCATTTT.

The chain carries TRBV11-2 and TRBJ1-6; 8 nucleotides match TRBD1. Per germline, CDR1 SGHAT and CDR2 FQNNGV. Trimming took 5 bases from V and 7 from J; bases not matched to a gene: 10. The CDR3 consists of 16 residues. In nucleotides, the CDR3 is TGTGCCAGCAGCCCCTGGACAGGGTTGCAGAATTCACCCCTCCACTTT. Protein sequence: CASSPWTGLQNSPLHF.